One and the same sample provided the 20 T cell receptor beta chains below, sequenced in a study of T cell responses to AZD1222 COVID-19 vaccine (dated by TCRdb to about 2021). What the time point label conveys for this sample: baseline before first vaccination. The protocol used for the library was the immunoSEQ multiplex PCR assay. TCRdb took this table from immuneACCESS and kept in-frame rearrangements with V and J called. Such tables lack part of the clones; where checked against another copy, unresolved V genes explain under half of the gap, and the rest is unexplained. Recorded for this sample are 100,000 to 150,000 clones; around 87% of them occurred a single time. The ten largest clones add up to more than 9% of the sample. The sequences come from peripheral blood, collected on day 0 of AZD1222 vaccination. The receptors shown here come from an adult in good health.

The genes are TRBV2 and TRBJ1-2; no clear D. Germline CDR1 and CDR2: SNHLY and FYNNEI. Between the trimmed V and J ends, which lost 7 bases and 3 bases, there was a span of 6 bases. The CDR3 extends over 11 amino acids. In nucleotides, the CDR3 is TGTGCCAGCACTCGGGACTATGGCTACACCTTC. This translates into CASTRDYGYTF.

The genes are TRBV7-2 and TRBJ2-1; unclear D gene. Germline V CDR1 and CDR2: SGHTA, FQGNSA. CDR3 length: 14 amino acids. V was trimmed by 1 base and J by 7 bases, leaving 11 bases between them. CDR3 amino acids: CASSLVSRANEQFF. The DNA for the CDR3 is TGTGCCAGCAGCTTAGTCTCCCGGGCAAATGAGCAGTTCTTC.

The rearrangement joins TRBV3-1 (or the pseudogene TRBV3-2) to TRBJ2-1; perhaps TRBD2 as D (6 bases). V dropped 4 bases and J dropped 2 bases, with 24 bases sitting between them. The CDR3 loop spans 19 amino acids. Germline CDR1 reads LGHDT; CDR2 reads YNNKEL (reference sequence). The CDR3 DNA sequence: TGTGCCAGCAGCCCCCCGCGTAAGGTAGCGGCGAACCCCTACAATGAGCAGTTCTTC. Translating gives CASSPPRKVAANPYNEQFF.

CDR3 DNA: TGTGCCAGCAGCGCCTTTTCAGGCGGGAGGACCCAAGAGACCCAGTACTTC. Protein product: CASSAFSGGRTQETQYF. The V gene is TRBV6-4, the J gene TRBJ2-5; 8 bases match TRBD2. Trimming at V came to 6 bases and at J to 1 base, leaving 13 bases not matched to a gene. Germline V gives CDR1 MRHNA, CDR2 SNTAGT. This CDR3 is built from 17 residues.

This clone has a single count. The chain combines TRBV7-6 with TRBJ2-1; D is perhaps TRBD1 (5 bases). Trimming stripped 3 bases from V and 9 bases from J, with 15 bases between. The CDR3 has 14 amino acids. In germline, CDR1 is SGHVS, CDR2 FNYEAQ. The CDR3, as DNA: TGTGCCAGCAGCTTGGCAGGGCTAGGAGTTGAGCAGTTCTTC. Protein: CASSLAGLGVEQFF.

CDR3 in amino acids: CASRIIQQKNTEAFF. DNA for the CDR3: TGTGCCAGCAGGATTATACAGCAAAAGAACACTGAAGCTTTCTTT. V is TRBV6-5 and J is TRBJ1-1; no firm D call. Trimming removed 6 bases at V and 1 base at J, with 15 bases between. Germline assignment: CDR1 MNHEY and CDR2 SVGAGI. This CDR3 comprises 15 residues.

V gene TRBV16 combines with J gene TRBJ1-1; 8 nucleotides match TRBD1. Germline assignment: CDR1 KGHSY and CDR2 FQNENV. The CDR3 covers 14 residues. V shed 5 bases, J shed 4 bases, and the junction held 6 bases outside the gene matches. In nucleotides, the CDR3 is TGTGCCAGCAGCGAACAGGGACAGGTCACTGAAGCTTTCTTT. Amino acids: CASSEQGQVTEAFF.

The chain has TRBV5-1 and TRBJ2-2; 9 bases line up with TRBD2. From germline, CDR1 is SGHRS and CDR2 YFSETQ. The CDR3 has 16 residues. V lost 2 bases to trimming and J lost 4 bases; unmatched junction nucleotides: 6. The CDR3 coding sequence is TGCGCCAGCAGCTTTCTGGCGGGAGGGATCACCGGGGAGCTGTTTTTT. Translated: CASSFLAGGITGELFF.

The rearrangement joins TRBV5-1 to TRBJ2-1, with 9 bases that match TRBD2. Germline V lookup: CDR1 SGHRS, CDR2 YFSETQ. J was trimmed by 5 bases and V by 5 bases; bases with no gene match: 5. This CDR3 is built from 14 residues. Here the CDR3 reads CASSTTSGNNEQFF. The CDR3 DNA sequence: TGCGCCAGCAGTACGACTAGCGGAAACAATGAGCAGTTCTTC.

DNA of the CDR3: TGTGCCAGCAGCTTGTATATCAGGGGGAGCGAGCAGTACTTC. Translating it yields CASSLYIRGSEQYF. The chain has TRBV5-6 and TRBJ2-7; 7 bases fit TRBD1. CDR1 is SGHDT and CDR2 is YYEEEE in the germline V gene. With V trimmed by 1 base and J by 6 bases, 7 bases remained unmatched. The CDR3 sequence is 14 residues long.

The table lists this clone with a count of one. The sample contains more than one DNA sequence encoding this CDR3. V gene TRBV5-1 combines with J gene TRBJ2-2; tentatively, D is TRBD1 or TRBD2 (6 bases each). This CDR3 is built from 14 residues. Germline V gene lookup returns CDR1 SGHRS and CDR2 YFSETQ. Trimming took off 0 bases at V and 5 bases at J, with 8 bases between the two ends. Here the CDR3 reads CASSLEGGTGELFF. CDR3 DNA sequence: TGCGCCAGCAGCTTGGAGGGGGGAACCGGGGAGCTGTTTTTT.

This clone was observed once. This chain joins TRBV21-1 and TRBJ1-5; the table gives TRBD1 as D, unverified against the DNA. TRBV21-1 represents a pseudogene. The CDR3 totals 22 residues. CDR3 nucleotides: TGTGCCAGCAGCTTCCGAACTCCTGGTGGTCAGGGGGTGGAGGTGGGAAGTCAGCCCCAGCATTTT. Its translation is CASSFRTPGGQGVEVGSQPQHF.

The CDR3 loop reads CASSYGGTGTLYEQYF. CDR3 DNA: TGTGCCAGCAGCTATGGGGGGACAGGAACACTTTACGAGCAGTACTTC. The chain joins TRBV7-9 to TRBJ2-7; 8 bases map to TRBD1. The CDR3 length is 16 residues. V lost 4 bases and J lost 4; bases outside the gene matches: 12. CDR1 is SEHNR and CDR2 is FQNEAQ in the germline V gene (reference sequence).

The chain links TRBV19 to TRBJ2-5; D remains unclear. V dropped 6 bases and J dropped 5 bases, with 4 bases sitting between them. Germline assignment: CDR1 LNHDA and CDR2 SQIVND (reference sequence). This CDR3 contains 10 residues. The CDR3 loop reads CASRGETQYF. For the CDR3, the DNA is TGTGCCAGTAGAGGGGAGACCCAGTACTTC.

This clone was counted a few times. The chain carries TRBV5-1 and TRBJ2-1; TRBD1 aligns across 9 bases. The CDR3 runs 15 residues. Per germline, CDR1 SGHRS and CDR2 YFSETQ. Trimming cost V 4 bases and J 7 bases; bases outside gene matches: 9. In DNA form, the CDR3 reads TGCGCCAGCAGCCCGGGACAGGGTTTGGGGAATGAGCAGTTCTTC. Amino acids: CASSPGQGLGNEQFF.

The chain is built from TRBV5-1 and TRBJ2-1, with a possible D match to TRBD1 (5 bases). The CDR3 loop spans 13 amino acids. The V gene lost 1 base and the J gene lost 9 bases, with 11 bases spanning the gap. In germline, CDR1 is SGHRS, CDR2 YFSETQ. CDR3 in DNA: TGCGCCAGCAGCTTGAGCCAGGGCGGTGAGCAGTTCTTC. Amino acids: CASSLSQGGEQFF.

This chain uses TRBV19 with TRBJ2-4; D may correspond to TRBD1 or TRBD2 (5 bases each). The V end lost 1 base, the J end lost 4 bases, and 8 bases lay between the germline ends. This CDR3 has 14 residues. Per the germline V gene, CDR1 is LNHDA and CDR2 is SQIVND (reference sequence). The CDR3 coding sequence is TGTGCCAGTAGTATAGGGGGGTTTAAAAACATTCAGTACTTC. Translation gives CASSIGGFKNIQYF.

The chain recombines TRBV30 with TRBJ2-7; 9 nucleotides line up with TRBD1. The CDR3 has 18 residues. Per the germline V gene, CDR1 is GTSNPN and CDR2 is SVGIG (reference sequence). With 1 base clipped from V and 0 bases from J, the junction kept 13 bases outside the gene matches. The chain's CDR3 is CAWSGGFMDRGSSYEQYF. The CDR3, as DNA: TGTGCCTGGAGTGGCGGTTTTATGGACAGGGGCAGCTCCTACGAGCAGTACTTC.

The V and J genes are TRBV16 and TRBJ1-1; D is unclear. Deletions cut 2 bases from V and 5 bases from J, with 9 bases between. Germline lookup yields CDR1 KGHSY and CDR2 FQNENV. The CDR3 is made up of 13 amino acids. The CDR3 coding sequence is TGTGCCAGCAGCCAAAGAATAGGAACTGAAGCTTTCTTT. Protein product: CASSQRIGTEAFF.

The chain joins TRBV6-6 to TRBJ1-5; D might be TRBD1 (6 bases). Trimming left V 6 bases short and J 9 bases short, with 21 bases between. The germline V gene has CDR1 MNHNY and CDR2 SVGAGI (reference sequence). The CDR3 covers 15 residues. This CDR3 reads CASSYRTGTDRPQHF. The CDR3 DNA reads as TGTGCCAGCAGCTATAGAACAGGGACTGATCGGCCCCAGCATTTT.